This T cell receptor beta chain was captured in a study of blood T cell repertoires in COVID-19. Study-wide background: COVID-19 samples from acute and convalescent phases originated in the United States, Italy and Spain. PBMCs, B-cell-depleted T cells, or T cells provided the cDNA or gDNA that made up the material.

As handled by the study authors: Using reference gene primer amplification, nucleated cell counts were estimated. TCRdb's table, derived via immunoSEQ multiplex PCR, lists solely in-frame clones and lacks some. V and J calls and clone size follow that table, whereas D and trimming were derived from the DNA. In the table there are some 150,000 clones, about 87% of which are singletons. Germline V lookup: CDR1 ENHRY, CDR2 SYGVKD. The CDR3 totals 12 residues. Trimming shortened V by 7 bases and J by 3 bases, and 9 bases separated the two germline ends. V usage is TRBV10-3 and J usage is TRBJ2-5; maybe TRBD1 (6 bases). This clonotype was sampled from a woman in her 50s with acute or convalescent COVID-19. The sample was peripheral blood. In nucleotides, the CDR3 is TGTGCCATCACTGGGGACAAAGAGACCCAGTACTTC. It encodes CAITGDKETQYF.